The next 17 T cell receptor beta chains were all read from a single sample in a study of radiation and T cells in renal cell carcinoma. Time point indicated: blood 4 weeks post-SBRT, at nephrectomy. Treatment specified: 15 Gy SBRT to primary tumor, nephrectomy 4 weeks later. Here immunoSEQ multiplex PCR was the method, and the copy in TCRdb shows in-frame clones only, minus some. The repertoire holds tens of thousands of clones, with 85% as singletons. Sequencing used blood, obtained from a patient whose treatment included radiotherapy and nephrectomy. These receptors all come from a man aged 50-60 years with renal cell carcinoma.

The sample holds one count of this clone. The chain recombines TRBV5-1 with TRBJ2-2; D possibly uses TRBD1 or TRBD2 (5 bases each). Germline V gives CDR1 SGHRS, CDR2 YFSETQ. The CDR3 length is 15 residues. Trimming took off 4 bases at V and 0 bases at J, with 10 bases between the two ends. The CDR3 DNA sequence: TGCGCCAGCAGCACTCAGGGACCGAACACCGGGGAGCTGTTTTTT. This sequence encodes CASSTQGPNTGELFF.

The rearrangement joins TRBV27 to TRBJ2-7; either TRBD1 or TRBD2 may supply D (5 bases each). Germline CDR1 is MNHEY and CDR2 is SMNVEV (reference sequence). The CDR3 is made up of 13 amino acids. Trimming pared 4 bases from V and 4 bases from J, leaving 11 bases between. CDR3 region: CASSWGTVYEQYF. DNA of the CDR3: TGTGCCAGCAGTTGGGGGACGGTGTACGAGCAGTACTTC.

The chain carries TRBV7-9 and TRBJ2-3, with D perhaps assigned TRBD1 or TRBD2 (6 bases each). The length of the CDR3 is 17 residues. Trimming removed 2 bases from V and 2 bases from J, with 17 bases in between. Germline lookup yields CDR1 SEHNR and CDR2 FQNEAQ (reference sequence). CDR3 residues: CASSLSFRGLNTDTQYF. The CDR3 nucleotides are TGTGCCAGCAGCTTAAGTTTCAGGGGACTGAACACAGATACGCAGTATTTT.

The chain combines TRBV2 with TRBJ2-7; 9 nucleotides match TRBD2. With 6 bases clipped from V and 10 bases from J, the junction kept 10 bases outside the gene matches. Germline V CDR1 and CDR2: SNHLY, FYNNEI. This CDR3 is built from 13 residues. CDR3 sequence reads: CASSLAGKDPQYF. DNA of the CDR3: TGTGCCAGCAGCCTAGCGGGAAAAGATCCCCAGTACTTC. The full variable domain, its missing parts supplied by reference TRBV2 and TRBJ2-7, is EPEVTQTPSHQVTQMGQEVILRCVPISNHLYFYWYRQILGQKVEFLVSFYNNEISEKSEIFDDQFSVERPDGSNFTLKIRSTKLEDSAMYFCASSLAGKDPQYFGPGTRLTVT.

This chain's CDR3 is CASRRTAGETQYF. In DNA form, the CDR3 reads TGTGCCAGCAGACGGACAGCGGGCGAGACCCAGTACTTC. V gene TRBV6-5 combines with J gene TRBJ2-5; D tentatively reads TRBD1 or TRBD2 (6 bases each). Germline assignment: CDR1 MNHEY and CDR2 SVGAGI. The V gene lost 6 bases and the J gene lost 5 bases, with 13 bases spanning the gap. This CDR3 is 13 amino acids long.

The chain carries TRBV19 and TRBJ2-7, with 7 positions matching TRBD1. The CDR3 is 12 residues long. Trimming cost V 7 bases and J 2 bases; bases outside gene matches: 2. Germline CDR1 is LNHDA and CDR2 is SQIVND (reference sequence). CDR3 loop: CASMDRTYEQYF. CDR3 DNA sequence: TGTGCCAGTATGGACAGGACCTACGAGCAGTACTTC.

The genes are TRBV7-3 and TRBJ2-1, with D possibly matching TRBD2 (5 bases). Trimming left V 1 base short and J 5 bases short, with 12 bases between. The CDR3 runs 15 residues. CDR1 is SGHTA and CDR2 is FQGTGA in the germline V gene. Here the CDR3 DNA reads TGTGCCAGCAGCTTAAGCTCACTAGAGAACAATGAGCAGTTCTTC. Translating gives CASSLSSLENNEQFF.

The rearrangement joins TRBV7-8 to TRBJ1-1, with D unresolved. V lost 2 bases and J lost 1, with 5 bases in between. CDR3 length equals 13 residues. Germline V lookup: CDR1 SGHVS, CDR2 FQNEAQ. CDR3 sequence reads: CASSLPENTEAFF. The CDR3 nucleotides read TGTGCCAGCAGCTTACCGGAGAACACTGAAGCTTTCTTT.

This chain joins TRBV5-1 and TRBJ2-2; no reliable D call. V was pared by 0 bases and J by 4 bases, with 7 bases between. The germline V gene has CDR1 SGHRS and CDR2 YFSETQ. The CDR3 consists of 14 residues. The CDR3 DNA reads TGCGCCAGCAGCTTGGACGGACGCACCGGGGAGCTGTTTTTT. Translating gives CASSLDGRTGELFF.

This clone was seen a handful of times. V usage is TRBV5-1 and J usage is TRBJ1-1; 7 bases line up with TRBD1. Per germline, CDR1 SGHRS and CDR2 YFSETQ. There are 14 residues in the CDR3. Unmatched junction bases numbered 6, after V lost 3 bases and J lost 4 bases. The CDR3 DNA is TGCGCCAGCAGCTCCAGGGGGGGCGGCACTGAAGCTTTCTTT. Protein product: CASSSRGGGTEAFF.

This chain links TRBV19 with TRBJ2-6; D ambiguous. The CDR3 spans 14 residues. CDR1 is LNHDA, CDR2 SQIVND, per germline (reference sequence). V gave up 8 bases and J gave up 4 bases, with 12 bases separating them. DNA for the CDR3: TGTGCCAGTGAATTGGTACGAGGGGCCAACGTCCTGACTTTC. It translates to CASELVRGANVLTF.

The CDR3 loop is CASSPGPGQRNEQFF. The CDR3 DNA is TGCGCCAGCAGCCCGGGGCCAGGTCAACGCAATGAGCAGTTCTTC. The chain is built from TRBV4-1 and TRBJ2-1; either TRBD1 or TRBD2 may fit D (5 bases each). CDR1 and CDR2 from the germline V gene are MGHRA and YSYEKL. Between the trimmed V and J ends, which lost 4 bases and 6 bases, there was a span of 16 bases. The CDR3 consists of 15 residues.

J is TRBJ1-3 and V is TRBV28, with D perhaps matching TRBD1 (5 bases). The CDR3 has 14 residues. The germline gives CDR1 MDHEN, CDR2 SYDVKM. Trimming cost V 2 bases and J 3 bases, with 8 bases left between them. The CDR3 is CASSLRGYGNTIYF. The DNA of the CDR3 is TGTGCCAGCAGTTTAAGGGGTTATGGAAACACCATATATTTT. The whole variable domain, filled in from reference TRBV28 and TRBJ1-3, reads DVKVTQSSRYLVKRTGEKVFLECVQDMDHENMFWYRQDPGLGLRLIYFSYDVKMKEKGDIPEGYSVSREKKERFSLILESASTNQTSMYLCASSLRGYGNTIYFGEGSWLTVV.

This clone was seen a single time. The CDR3 spells CASSLLTGNSYEQYF. DNA for the CDR3: TGCGCCAGCAGCTTGTTAACAGGGAACTCCTACGAGCAGTACTTC. The V gene is TRBV5-1, the J gene TRBJ2-7; D perhaps matches TRBD1 (6 bases). Germline assignment: CDR1 SGHRS and CDR2 YFSETQ. This CDR3 region has 15 residues. Trimming removed 1 base at V and 0 bases at J, with 11 bases between. The whole variable domain, filled in from reference TRBV5-1 and TRBJ2-7, reads KAGVTQTPRYLIKTRGQQVTLSCSPISGHRSVSWYQQTPGQGLQFLFEYFSETQRNKGNFPGRFSGRQFSNSRSEMNVSTLELGDSALYLCASSLLTGNSYEQYFGPGTRLTVT.

The V call is TRBV9, the J call TRBJ2-1, with D possibly being TRBD2 (6 bases). Trimming took off 3 bases at V and 0 bases at J, with 19 bases between the two ends. This CDR3 is built from 18 residues. Germline lookup yields CDR1 SGDLS and CDR2 YYNGEE. This chain's CDR3 is CASSGRSPGLSSYNEQFF. Here the CDR3 DNA reads TGTGCCAGCAGCGGCCGATCCCCCGGACTAAGCTCCTACAATGAGCAGTTCTTC.

The chain joins TRBV7-9 to TRBJ2-7, with D perhaps TRBD2 (6 bases). V was shortened by 5 bases and J by 0 bases, with 14 bases between the two germline ends. The CDR3 spans 15 residues. In germline, CDR1 is SEHNR, CDR2 FQNEAQ (reference sequence). CDR3: CASSVDRDFSYEQYF. DNA of the CDR3: TGTGCCAGCAGCGTAGACCGGGACTTCTCCTACGAGCAGTACTTC.

The genes are TRBV7-8 and TRBJ2-1; 10 bases are a match to TRBD2. Germline CDR1 is SGHVS and CDR2 is FQNEAQ. The V segment lost 3 bases and the J segment 4 bases; nucleotides outside the gene matches: 3. CDR3 length: 15 residues. The CDR3 region has the DNA TGTGCCAGCAGCTTTAGCGGGGGGCTTTACAATGAGCAGTTCTTC. This gives the protein CASSFSGGLYNEQFF.